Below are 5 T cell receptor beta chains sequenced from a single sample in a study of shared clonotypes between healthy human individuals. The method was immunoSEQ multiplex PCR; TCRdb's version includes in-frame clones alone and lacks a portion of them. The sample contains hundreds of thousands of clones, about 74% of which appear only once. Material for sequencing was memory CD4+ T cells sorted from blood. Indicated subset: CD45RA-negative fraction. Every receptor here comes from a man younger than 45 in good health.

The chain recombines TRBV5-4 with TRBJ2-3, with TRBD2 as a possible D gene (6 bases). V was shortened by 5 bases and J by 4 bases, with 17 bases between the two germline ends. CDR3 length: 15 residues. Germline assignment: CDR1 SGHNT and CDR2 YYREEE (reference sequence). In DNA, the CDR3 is TGTGCCAGCAGTCCCTCGGGAGCGTATGCAGATACGCAGTATTTT. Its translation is CASSPSGAYADTQYF.

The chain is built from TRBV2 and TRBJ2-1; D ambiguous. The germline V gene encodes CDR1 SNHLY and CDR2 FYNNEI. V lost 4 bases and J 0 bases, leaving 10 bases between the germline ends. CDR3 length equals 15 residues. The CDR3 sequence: CASSAQFSSYNEQFF. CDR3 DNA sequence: TGTGCCAGCAGTGCACAGTTCAGCTCCTACAATGAGCAGTTCTTC. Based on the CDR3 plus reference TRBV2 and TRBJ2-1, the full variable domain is EPEVTQTPSHQVTQMGQEVILRCVPISNHLYFYWYRQILGQKVEFLVSFYNNEISEKSEIFDDQFSVERPDGSNFTLKIRSTKLEDSAMYFCASSAQFSSYNEQFFGPGTRLTVL.

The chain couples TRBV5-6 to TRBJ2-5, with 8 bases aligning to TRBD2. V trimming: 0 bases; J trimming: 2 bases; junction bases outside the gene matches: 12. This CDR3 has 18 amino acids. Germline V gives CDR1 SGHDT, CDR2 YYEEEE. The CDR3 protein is CASSLAGGSRWEQETQYF. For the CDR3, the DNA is TGTGCCAGCAGCTTGGCGGGAGGGAGCCGGTGGGAACAAGAGACCCAGTACTTC. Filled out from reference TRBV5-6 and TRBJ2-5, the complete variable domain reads DAGVTQSPTHLIKTRGQQVTLRCSPKSGHDTVSWYQQALGQGPQFIFQYYEEEERQRGNFPDRFSGHQFPNYSSELNVNALLLGDSALYLCASSLAGGSRWEQETQYFGPGTRLLVL.

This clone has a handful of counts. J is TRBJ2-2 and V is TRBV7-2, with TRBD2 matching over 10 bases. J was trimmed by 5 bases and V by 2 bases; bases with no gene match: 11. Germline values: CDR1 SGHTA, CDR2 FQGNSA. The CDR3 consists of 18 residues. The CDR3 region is CASSLTSGLAGVTGELFF. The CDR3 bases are TGTGCCAGCAGCTTAACTTCCGGCCTAGCGGGAGTTACCGGGGAGCTGTTTTTT.

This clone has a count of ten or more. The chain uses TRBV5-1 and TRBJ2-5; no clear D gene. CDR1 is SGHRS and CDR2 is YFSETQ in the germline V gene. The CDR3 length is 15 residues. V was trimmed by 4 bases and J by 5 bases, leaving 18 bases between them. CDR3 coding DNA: TGCGCCAGCAGCCCCCTTGCGAGTGCCCGCGAGACCCAGTACTTC. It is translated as CASSPLASARETQYF.